The clone carrying this TCR beta chain occurred once. Its antigen is unknown. Germline loops: CDR1 DFQATT, CDR2 SNEGSKA (reference sequence). V was clipped by 4 bases and J by 6 bases, with 9 bases between them. This CDR3 spans 11 amino acids. The source of the sample is a study of T cell responses to AZD1222 COVID-19 vaccine. General study findings and limits: Only after the peak T cell response were repertoires sampled.

Clones were read by immunoSEQ multiplex PCR, and TCRdb kept only the in-frame ones, dropping some. The sample lists 75,000 to 90,000 clones, 70% to 90% seen once, with about 3% in the top ten. This sequence joins TRBV20-1 and TRBJ1-1, with D tentatively TRBD1 (6 bases). Sequencing used peripheral blood, obtained 28 days after the second AZD1222 dose. This receptor was obtained from an adult who received the AZD1222 COVID-19 vaccine. The CDR3 region is CSATRGAEAFF. In nucleotides, the CDR3 is TGCAGTGCTACCAGGGGCGCTGAAGCTTTCTTT.